The 20 T cell receptor beta chains given below trace back to one sample, sequenced in a study of lymphopenia after photon versus proton radiotherapy. This table comes from immunoSEQ multiplex PCR, and its TCRdb copy is limited to in-frame clones, with some not included. The table records approximately 65,000 clones, approximately 87% of them present only once. Source: peripheral blood, taken from a patient treated with proton-based radiotherapy. These TCRs come from a man older than 75 with esophageal cancer.

The rearrangement joins TRBV9 to TRBJ1-3; D gene uncertain. In germline, CDR1 is SGDLS, CDR2 YYNGEE. This CDR3 spans 16 amino acids. V lost 0 bases, J lost 0 bases, and 10 bases lay in between. In nucleotides, the CDR3 is TGTGCCAGCAGCGTAGGGGGTAGGAGCTCTGGAAACACCATATATTTT. It codes for CASSVGGRSSGNTIYF.

The V gene is TRBV5-4, the J gene TRBJ1-6, with 7 nucleotides matching TRBD1. Germline V lookup: CDR1 SGHNT, CDR2 YYREEE (reference sequence). The length of the CDR3 is 17 residues. Trimming removed 0 bases from V and 7 bases from J; junction bases left unmatched: 10. In nucleotides, the CDR3 is TGTGCCAGCAGCTTGGCCCCCGGACAGGCCGAAAATTCACCCCTCCACTTT. This codes for CASSLAPGQAENSPLHF.

This chain joins TRBV19 and TRBJ2-1; tentative D call: TRBD1 (6 bases). Germline V gives CDR1 LNHDA, CDR2 SQIVND (reference sequence). This CDR3 comprises 17 residues. The V end was cut by 3 bases, the J end by 8 bases, with 23 bases between. The CDR3 DNA is TGTGCCAGTAGTATCTTCCTGGGTCGACAGGCGATGGATGAGCAGTTCTTC. Its protein product is CASSIFLGRQAMDEQFF.

The rearrangement joins TRBV19 to TRBJ2-1, with D perhaps TRBD2 (5 bases). The CDR3 is 16 residues long. The germline V and J ends were trimmed by 3 bases and 3 bases, with 15 bases remaining between them. Germline CDR1 is LNHDA and CDR2 is SQIVND (reference sequence). DNA of the CDR3: TGTGCCAGTAGTATCGTAGGAGGTATCGACTACAATGAGCAGTTCTTC. Amino acids: CASSIVGGIDYNEQFF.

This clone was detected once. The chain combines TRBV2 with TRBJ1-5; a weak D match, TRBD1 (5 bases). The CDR3 is 15 residues long. Per germline, CDR1 SNHLY and CDR2 FYNNEI. Trimming left V 6 bases short and J 5 bases short, with 17 bases between. CDR3 loop: CASSRERGPDQPQHF. The CDR3 DNA reads TGTGCCAGCAGCCGCGAACGGGGACCGGATCAGCCCCAGCATTTT.

V gene TRBV5-1 combines with J gene TRBJ1-1; 7 bases map to TRBD1. Per germline, CDR1 SGHRS and CDR2 YFSETQ. The CDR3 runs 14 residues. V trimming: 4 bases; J trimming: 3 bases; junction bases outside the gene matches: 6. The CDR3 region is CASSPRDSYTEAFF. Written as DNA, the CDR3 is TGCGCCAGCAGCCCTCGGGACAGCTACACTGAAGCTTTCTTT.

The chain couples TRBV6-1 to TRBJ1-2; unclear D gene. This CDR3 is built from 15 residues. Trimming removed 3 bases from V and 4 bases from J, with 15 bases in between. CDR1 and CDR2 from the germline V gene are MNHNS and SASEGT. The CDR3 DNA reads TGTGCCAGCAGTGACCTGGCGGTTGCAAGCTATGGCTACACCTTC. Translation gives CASSDLAVASYGYTF.

V is TRBV29-1 and J is TRBJ1-2; 7 bases are shared with TRBD1. J gave up 2 bases and V 7 bases, and 13 bases lay outside the gene matches. Germline values: CDR1 SQVTM, CDR2 ANQGSEA. The CDR3 runs 15 residues. CDR3 sequence: CSAPAQATGNYGYTF. CDR3 sequence (DNA): TGCAGCGCCCCTGCTCAAGCGACAGGGAACTATGGCTACACCTTC.

This rearrangement joins TRBV2 to TRBJ1-2; D remains unclear. The CDR3 covers 13 residues. Germline assignment: CDR1 SNHLY and CDR2 FYNNEI. Trimming cost V 6 bases and J 5 bases, with 13 bases left between them. CDR3 amino acids: CASSPIISYGYTF. The CDR3 DNA follows: TGTGCCAGCAGCCCAATAATATCGTATGGCTACACCTTC.

J is TRBJ1-4 and V is TRBV30; D unresolved. V was clipped by 0 bases and J by 3 bases, with 8 bases between them. Germline V CDR1 and CDR2: GTSNPN, SVGIG (reference sequence). The CDR3 spans 14 residues. The CDR3 protein is CAWSVGISNEKLFF. The DNA of the CDR3 is TGTGCCTGGAGTGTCGGAATTTCTAATGAAAAACTGTTTTTT.

The rearrangement joins TRBV7-2 to TRBJ2-1; unclear D gene. From germline, CDR1 is SGHTA and CDR2 FQGNSA. V was cut by 6 bases and J by 9 bases, with 12 bases left in between. CDR3 length equals 12 residues. The CDR3 region is CASSFTDGEQFF. In DNA, the CDR3 is TGTGCCAGCAGTTTTACGGACGGTGAGCAGTTCTTC.

This CDR3 is CASSLVGQGYNEQFF. The CDR3 region has the DNA TGTGCCAGCAGCTTAGTGGGCCAGGGCTACAATGAGCAGTTCTTC. This chain connects TRBV7-2 to TRBJ2-1; TRBD1 might be the D (5 bases). The CDR3 loop spans 15 amino acids. The ends were cut back, 1 base at V and 3 bases at J, with 10 bases in the middle. The germline CDR1 and CDR2 sequences are SGHTA and FQGNSA.

The genes are TRBV27 and TRBJ2-1; no clear D. Germline values: CDR1 MNHEY, CDR2 SMNVEV (reference sequence). The CDR3 sequence is 15 residues long. V gave up 5 bases and J gave up 3 bases, with 14 bases separating them. The CDR3 DNA follows: TGTGCCAGCAGTCCGCGAAGGGATAGCTACAATGAGCAGTTCTTC. Residues: CASSPRRDSYNEQFF.

This chain links TRBV2 with TRBJ2-1; D call uncertain. From germline, CDR1 is SNHLY and CDR2 FYNNEI. The CDR3 extends over 10 amino acids. V gave up 6 bases and J gave up 15 bases, with 12 bases separating them. The CDR3 DNA reads as TGTGCCAGCAGGGGTCCCTCTGCGTTCTTC. It yields the protein CASRGPSAFF.

The chain recombines TRBV27 with TRBJ1-5, with 8 bases aligning to TRBD1. Germline V CDR1 and CDR2: MNHEY, SMNVEV (reference sequence). The J segment lost 2 bases and the V segment lost 3 bases, leaving 3 bases of the junction unmatched. CDR3 length equals 15 residues. CDR3 nucleotide sequence: TGTGCCAGCAGTTTGGTACAGGGGGGCAATCAGCCCCAGCATTTT. This gives the protein CASSLVQGGNQPQHF.

The CDR3 DNA is TGCAGCGTTGACAGGGGGCCCCACAATGAGCAGTTCTTC. It encodes CSVDRGPHNEQFF. The genes are TRBV29-1 and TRBJ2-1; 8 bases align to TRBD1. The germline V gene has CDR1 SQVTM and CDR2 ANQGSEA. The CDR3 consists of 13 residues. V trimming: 3 bases; J trimming: 5 bases; junction bases outside the gene matches: 3.

The chain combines TRBV5-1 with TRBJ1-5, with D perhaps matching TRBD1 (5 bases). CDR3 length equals 14 residues. The V gene lost 7 bases and the J gene lost 5 bases, with 16 bases spanning the gap. The germline CDR1 and CDR2 sequences are SGHRS and YFSETQ. The chain's CDR3 is CASGTGDFDQPQHF. The CDR3 region has the DNA TGCGCCAGCGGGACGGGGGATTTCGATCAGCCCCAGCATTTT.

The chain carries TRBV4-3 and TRBJ2-1; 14 bases line up with TRBD2. The CDR3 totals 16 residues. Germline trimming cut 4 bases from V and 6 bases from J; bases unmatched to any gene: 5. Germline CDR1 is LGHNA and CDR2 is YSLEER. The CDR3 nucleotides read TGCGCCAGCAGCCGACGAGGACTAGCGGGGGGCAATGAGCAGTTCTTC. Protein sequence: CASSRRGLAGGNEQFF.

The rearrangement links TRBV9 to TRBJ1-6; possibly TRBD1 for D (6 bases). The V and J ends lost 2 bases and 7 bases respectively, with 16 bases between them. This CDR3 contains 16 residues. From germline, CDR1 is SGDLS and CDR2 YYNGEE. The CDR3: CASSVDDRWRNSPLHF. The CDR3 DNA follows: TGTGCCAGCAGCGTGGACGACAGGTGGAGAAATTCACCCCTCCACTTT.

The rearrangement uses TRBV6-5 and TRBJ1-4; D may be TRBD1 (6 bases). This CDR3 is built from 13 residues. V lost 5 bases to trimming and J lost 6 bases, with 10 bases between them. Germline CDR1 reads MNHEY; CDR2 reads SVGAGI. The CDR3 sequence is CASSRGADEKLFF. The CDR3 DNA sequence: TGTGCCAGCAGTCGGGGGGCCGATGAAAAACTGTTTTTT.